These 8 T cell receptor beta chains came from one sample sequenced in a study of technical replicates of blood from a handful of donors. Produced via immunoSEQ multiplex PCR; TCRdb's table is partial and in-frame only. There are tens of thousands of clones in the sample; around 94% occur only once, and approximately 0.25% lies in the top ten. Sequenced input: T cells isolated from PBMCs. The receptors shown here come from a human donor in good health.

This clone was recorded once. Other DNA sequences of this sample code for an identical CDR3. This rearrangement joins TRBV6-5 to TRBJ2-4, with no clear D. The germline V gene encodes CDR1 MNHEY and CDR2 SVGAGI. Between the trimmed V and J ends, which lost 2 bases and 0 bases, there was a span of 5 bases. CDR3 length equals 14 residues. The DNA of the CDR3 is TGTGCCAGCAGTTACGGGCTAGCCAAAAACATTCAGTACTTC. This sequence encodes CASSYGLAKNIQYF.

The chain is built from TRBV19 and TRBJ2-1, with TRBD2 identical over 14 bases. The CDR3 sequence is 19 residues long. Germline V gene sequence: CDR1 LNHDA, CDR2 SQIVND (reference sequence). V shed 7 bases, J shed 3 bases, and the junction held 14 bases outside the gene matches. CDR3 residues: CASTQPSGLAGGSYNEQFF. The CDR3, as DNA: TGTGCCAGTACCCAACCATCCGGACTAGCGGGAGGTAGCTACAATGAGCAGTTCTTC.

V gene TRBV19 combines with J gene TRBJ2-4; 10 positions match TRBD2. Germline V lookup: CDR1 LNHDA, CDR2 SQIVND (reference sequence). The junction had 6 bases not matched to a gene; V was cut back by 4 bases and J by 6 bases. The CDR3 runs 15 residues. The CDR3 coding sequence is TGTGCCAGTAGTACCCTAGCGGGGGTCGGAAACATTCAGTACTTC. Its translation: CASSTLAGVGNIQYF.

V is TRBV7-9 and J is TRBJ2-7, with a possible D match to TRBD2 (5 bases). The ends were cut back, 4 bases at V and 0 bases at J, with 7 bases in the middle. This CDR3 is built from 13 residues. From germline, CDR1 is SEHNR and CDR2 FQNEAQ (reference sequence). CDR3 sequence: CASSSRDSYEQYF. In nucleotides, the CDR3 is TGTGCCAGCAGCTCCCGGGACTCCTACGAGCAGTACTTC. Full variable domain (missing parts from reference TRBV7-9 and TRBJ2-7): DTGVSQNPRHKITKRGQNVTFRCDPISEHNRLYWYRQTLGQGPEFLTYFQNEAQLEKSRLLSDRFSAERPKGSFSTLEIQRTEQGDSAMYLCASSSRDSYEQYFGPGTRLTVT.

V is TRBV2 and J is TRBJ2-1; D not resolved. Trimming removed 2 bases from V and 4 bases from J, with 9 bases in between. The CDR3 consists of 14 residues. Germline lookup yields CDR1 SNHLY and CDR2 FYNNEI. In nucleotides, the CDR3 is TGTGCCAGCAGTGAACACTCGGTTTACAATGAGCAGTTCTTC. This codes for CASSEHSVYNEQFF.

The chain carries TRBV28 and TRBJ2-7, with D possibly matching TRBD2 (5 bases). The CDR3 sequence is 12 residues long. The germline V and J ends were trimmed by 11 bases and 2 bases, with 13 bases remaining between them. CDR1 MDHEN and CDR2 SYDVKM come from the germline V gene. Here the CDR3 reads CAVRPGTYEQYF. The CDR3 region has the DNA TGTGCCGTCCGGCCGGGGACCTACGAGCAGTACTTC.

V gene TRBV28 combines with J gene TRBJ2-7; 7 nucleotides match TRBD2. The germline V gene has CDR1 MDHEN and CDR2 SYDVKM. This CDR3 is built from 17 residues. The V gene end was trimmed by 5 bases and the J gene end by 0 bases; junction bases not matched to a gene: 13. The CDR3 region is CASSPVMAGASSYEQYF. The CDR3 nucleotides read TGTGCCAGCAGTCCCGTGATGGCGGGAGCTAGCTCCTACGAGCAGTACTTC.

The chain combines TRBV4-1 with TRBJ1-6; 8 bases line up with TRBD1. The CDR3 loop spans 15 amino acids. The germline gives CDR1 MGHRA, CDR2 YSYEKL. The trim removed 5 bases at V and 7 bases at J, leaving 7 bases unmatched. The CDR3 here is CASSSTGGWNSPLHF. CDR3 DNA sequence: TGCGCCAGCAGCTCAACAGGGGGGTGGAATTCACCCCTCCACTTT.